This T cell receptor beta chain derives from a study of OX40 agonist ivuxolimab in advanced cancers. Study in general: Averaging about 60 years in age, with a range of about 23 to 79, the cohort was around 85% male.

If patients had autoimmune disease history or systemic immunosuppression, they were excluded. Produced via immunoSEQ multiplex PCR; TCRdb's table is partial and in-frame only. Of about 53,000 clones listed, around 79% are singletons. V lost 5 bases and J 6 bases, leaving 13 bases between the germline ends. The CDR3 covers 13 residues. Germline V gene lookup returns CDR1 SGHNT and CDR2 YENEEA. The specimen was CD4+ or CD8+ T cells sorted from blood, collected in a trial of the OX40 agonist ivuxolimab. V usage is TRBV11-3 and J usage is TRBJ1-2; no firm D call. This TCR came from an adult with an advanced solid tumor such as melanoma, head and neck, liver or kidney cancer. The CDR3 spells CASSRGGMDGYTF. The DNA of the CDR3 is TGTGCCAGCAGCCGGGGAGGGATGGATGGCTACACCTTC.